What follows are 25 T cell receptor beta chains derived from one specimen sequenced in a study of blood T cell repertoires in COVID-19. This table comes from immunoSEQ multiplex PCR, and its TCRdb copy is limited to in-frame clones, with some not included. The sample lists 200,000 or so clones; roughly 80% were seen once. The sequenced material came from peripheral blood. These receptors were collected from a woman aged 25 to 39 with acute or convalescent COVID-19.

This clone turned up a few times. Other nucleotide sequences from this sample produce the same CDR3. V and J are TRBV6-5 and TRBJ1-2, with TRBD1 matching 9 bases. This CDR3 region has 13 residues. The V and J ends lost 5 bases and 5 bases, in that order; junction bases with no gene match: 3. Per the germline V gene, CDR1 is MNHEY and CDR2 is SVGAGI. Here the CDR3 reads CASSPGTGYGYTF. CDR3 nucleotides: TGTGCCAGCAGTCCGGGGACAGGGTATGGCTACACCTTC.

The chain uses TRBV27 and TRBJ1-1; 10 bases fit TRBD1. J lost 9 bases, V lost 5 bases, and 12 bases had no gene match. The CDR3 length is 15 residues. Germline V gives CDR1 MNHEY, CDR2 SMNVEV (reference sequence). The CDR3 DNA follows: TGTGCCAGCAGTCCGTTTGGACAGGGGGTACCCCAAGCTTTCTTT. Residues: CASSPFGQGVPQAFF.

Many counts were recorded for this clone. J is TRBJ1-2 and V is TRBV6-6, with D possibly being TRBD1 (5 bases). The ends were cut back, 7 bases at V and 7 bases at J, with 13 bases in the middle. Germline values: CDR1 MNHNY, CDR2 SVGAGI (reference sequence). The CDR3 has 12 amino acids. The CDR3 sequence: CASISRATGYTF. The CDR3 bases are TGTGCCAGCATCTCCAGGGCAACTGGCTACACCTTC.

This clone was picked up a small number of times. The chain recombines TRBV29-1 with TRBJ2-2; TRBD2 is a possible D gene (5 bases). From germline, CDR1 is SQVTM and CDR2 ANQGSEA. V shed 8 bases and J shed 7 bases, with 11 bases lying between them. The CDR3 is 11 amino acids. CDR3: CSTMGSGELFF. CDR3 bases: TGCAGCACCATGGGGAGCGGGGAGCTGTTTTTT.

This chain's CDR3 is CAWSGDYYGYTF. CDR3 in DNA: TGTGCCTGGAGTGGGGACTACTATGGCTACACCTTC. The chain carries TRBV30 and TRBJ1-2; D is perhaps TRBD1 (5 bases). The CDR3 sequence is 12 residues long. The V end lost 1 base, the J end lost 3 bases, and 6 bases lay between the germline ends. Germline CDR1 reads GTSNPN; CDR2 reads SVGIG (reference sequence).

The chain uses TRBV18 and TRBJ1-1; no clear D. This CDR3 spans 18 amino acids. Germline CDR1 and CDR2: KGHSH and LQKENI. Trimming removed 1 base from V and 1 base from J, with 19 bases in between. CDR3 protein: CASSPLGIGGAGNTEAFF. DNA for the CDR3: TGTGCCAGCTCACCACTTGGGATCGGCGGCGCGGGGAACACTGAAGCTTTCTTT. The full variable domain, in which reference TRBV18 and TRBJ1-1 provide the parts outside the CDR3, is NAGVMQNPRHLVRRRGQEARLRCSPMKGHSHVYWYRQLPEEGLKFMVYLQKENIIDESGMPKERFSAEFPKEGPSILRIQQVVRGDSAAYFCASSPLGIGGAGNTEAFFGQGTRLTVV.

This clone was counted once. The chain recombines TRBV6-1 with TRBJ1-3; D is possibly TRBD1 (6 bases). Germline lookup yields CDR1 MNHNS and CDR2 SASEGT. V lost 2 bases and J lost 0, with 11 bases in between. This CDR3 comprises 16 residues. CDR3 nucleotide sequence: TGTGCCAGCAGTGAACAGGGGTTCAGCTCTGGAAACACCATATATTTT. Residues: CASSEQGFSSGNTIYF.

V is TRBV7-9 and J is TRBJ2-5; possible D gene TRBD2, 6 bases. The V and J ends lost 7 bases and 3 bases respectively, with 12 bases between them. CDR1 and CDR2 (germline): SEHNR, FQNEAQ (reference sequence). The length of the CDR3 is 13 residues. Here the CDR3 DNA reads TGTGCCAGCATCCGAGGAGGGAAAGAGACCCAGTACTTC. It specifies CASIRGGKETQYF. Using reference TRBV7-9 and TRBJ2-5 for the parts outside the CDR3, the full variable domain is DTGVSQNPRHKITKRGQNVTFRCDPISEHNRLYWYRQTLGQGPEFLTYFQNEAQLEKSRLLSDRFSAERPKGSFSTLEIQRTEQGDSAMYLCASIRGGKETQYFGPGTRLLVL.

The chain links TRBV5-6 to TRBJ2-2; unclear D gene. Germline V gene data show CDR1 as SGHDT and CDR2 as YYEEEE. The CDR3 totals 15 residues. The ends were cut back, 0 bases at V and 2 bases at J, with 8 bases in the middle. The chain's CDR3 is CASSLGLLNTGELFF. The CDR3 DNA is TGTGCCAGCAGCTTGGGCCTATTAAACACCGGGGAGCTGTTTTTT.

The chain couples TRBV4-2 to TRBJ2-7; TRBD1 is a possible D gene (5 bases). The V and J ends lost 0 bases and 2 bases respectively, with 14 bases between them. This CDR3 is built from 16 residues. CDR1 and CDR2 from the germline V gene are LGHNA and YNFKEQ. CDR3 sequence: CASSQDWARAPYEQYF. The CDR3 DNA reads TGTGCCAGCAGCCAAGATTGGGCCAGGGCACCCTACGAGCAGTACTTC.

The chain is built from TRBV11-3 and TRBJ2-1; 8 bases agree with TRBD2. Germline V lookup: CDR1 SGHNT, CDR2 YENEEA. Trimming took 1 base from V and 5 from J; bases not matched to a gene: 7. The CDR3 totals 16 residues. The CDR3 loop reads CASSLGAGLGNNEQFF. As DNA, the CDR3 is TGTGCCAGCAGCTTAGGGGCGGGACTAGGGAACAATGAGCAGTTCTTC.

This clone was seen more than once but under ten times. The chain uses TRBV18 and TRBJ1-5; D is uncertain. CDR1 and CDR2 from the germline V gene are KGHSH and LQKENI. The CDR3 is 12 residues long. V was trimmed by 2 bases and J by 11 bases, leaving 10 bases between them. The CDR3: CASSPNDRSQHF. The CDR3, as DNA: TGTGCCAGCTCACCAAACGATCGGTCCCAGCATTTT.

The chain employs TRBV30 and TRBJ1-5; tentatively, D is TRBD1 (5 bases). V dropped 0 bases and J dropped 5 bases, with 14 bases sitting between them. This CDR3 spans 15 amino acids. CDR1 is GTSNPN, CDR2 SVGIG, per germline (reference sequence). The CDR3 nucleotides are TGTGCCTGGAGTGTACGGCGGGGGAATGATCAGCCCCAGCATTTT. As protein: CAWSVRRGNDQPQHF.

This chain connects TRBV27 to TRBJ2-1; 12 bases map to TRBD2. CDR3 length: 16 amino acids. The V segment lost 3 bases and the J segment 6 bases; nucleotides outside the gene matches: 6. CDR1 and CDR2 (germline): MNHEY, SMNVEV (reference sequence). This CDR3 reads CASSLTSGRFGNEQFF. The CDR3 DNA follows: TGTGCCAGCAGTTTGACTAGCGGGAGATTCGGCAATGAGCAGTTCTTC.

As DNA, the CDR3 is TGTGCCAGTACCCCGGGACAGGGGTATGGTGAAAAACTGTTTTTT. It translates to CASTPGQGYGEKLFF. This chain links TRBV19 with TRBJ1-4; TRBD1 aligns across 10 bases. Trimming took 7 bases from V and 7 from J; bases not matched to a gene: 9. The CDR3 is 15 amino acids. Germline CDR1 and CDR2: LNHDA and SQIVND (reference sequence).

The chain carries TRBV6-2 or TRBV6-3 and TRBJ2-1; TRBD2 matches at 8 bases. Per germline, CDR1 MNHEY and CDR2 SVGEGT. This CDR3 contains 14 residues. The ends lost 2 bases at V and 6 bases at J; junction bases unmatched: 3. The chain's CDR3 is CASSYVGTSNEQFF. The DNA of the CDR3 is TGTGCCAGCAGTTACGTTGGGACTAGCAATGAGCAGTTCTTC.

CDR3 DNA: TGTGCCAGCAGCCCCCCGGAGGGATCAGGAAACACCATATATTTT. It encodes CASSPPEGSGNTIYF. The chain is built from TRBV11-2 and TRBJ1-3; D is unclear. Looked up from germline, CDR1 is SGHAT and CDR2 is FQNNGV. V gave up 5 bases and J gave up 4 bases, with 15 bases separating them. This CDR3 is built from 15 residues.

The CDR3 region has the DNA TGTGCCTGGAGTGCCCCGGACAAGATGAACACTGAAGCTTTCTTT. It specifies CAWSAPDKMNTEAFF. The V and J genes are TRBV30 and TRBJ1-1, with D perhaps TRBD1 (5 bases). The CDR3 covers 15 residues. Trimming left V 1 base short and J 0 bases short, with 12 bases between. Germline lookup yields CDR1 GTSNPN and CDR2 SVGIG (reference sequence).

The chain employs TRBV11-2 and TRBJ2-1; 12 bases match TRBD2. Germline CDR1 and CDR2: SGHAT and FQNNGV. J was trimmed by 4 bases and V by 6 bases; bases with no gene match: 4. There are 15 residues in the CDR3. The CDR3: CASRRTSGTYNEQFF. As DNA, the CDR3 is TGTGCCAGCAGGAGGACTAGCGGGACGTACAATGAGCAGTTCTTC.

The chain uses TRBV10-2 and TRBJ1-2; 8 nucleotides line up with TRBD1. The V gene's germline CDR1 is WSHSY and CDR2 SAAADI. V shed 8 bases, J shed 8 bases, and the junction held 7 bases outside the gene matches. The CDR3 loop spans 12 amino acids. CDR3 amino acids: CASLGQGRGYTF. CDR3 DNA: TGCGCCAGCTTAGGACAGGGTCGAGGCTACACCTTC.

V is TRBV5-3 and J is TRBJ2-1; D gene unclear. TRBV5-3 has ORF status, its function being uncertain. This CDR3 comprises 16 residues. V was pared by 4 bases and J by 0 bases, with 14 bases between. The CDR3, as DNA: TGTGCCAGAAGCCCGATTGTAAGGAGCTCCTACAATGAGCAGTTCTTC. Its protein product is CARSPIVRSSYNEQFF.

The J gene is TRBJ2-6, the V gene TRBV28; TRBD1 agrees at 8 bases. CDR1 is MDHEN and CDR2 is SYDVKM in the germline V gene. CDR3 size: 16 residues. V was clipped by 5 bases and J by 4 bases; unmatched bases: 7. The CDR3 reads CASSTGQGTGANVLTF. CDR3 nucleotides: TGTGCCAGCAGTACCGGACAGGGAACGGGGGCCAACGTCCTGACTTTC.

DNA for the CDR3: TGTGCCAGCAGCATGATACAGAGCCCCTCCTATAATTCACCCCTCCACTTT. This translates into CASSMIQSPSYNSPLHF. The V and J genes are TRBV21-1 and TRBJ1-6; no DNA check was done on the table's D call, TRBD1. TRBV21-1 is deemed a pseudogene. CDR3 length: 17 amino acids.

The CDR3 sequence: CASSYLPTGGSEQYF. DNA for the CDR3: TGTGCCAGCAGTTACTTGCCGACAGGGGGATCGGAGCAGTACTTC. The chain combines TRBV6-5 with TRBJ2-7; TRBD1 matches at 9 bases. Germline lookup yields CDR1 MNHEY and CDR2 SVGAGI. The CDR3 has 15 amino acids. J gave up 7 bases and V 1 base, and 8 bases lay outside the gene matches.

J is TRBJ1-5 and V is TRBV30; tentative D call: TRBD1 (5 bases). V was pared by 3 bases and J by 6 bases, with 15 bases between. The CDR3 runs 14 residues. CDR1 and CDR2 from the germline V gene are GTSNPN and SVGIG (reference sequence). The chain's CDR3 is CAWRDQGVGQPQHF. CDR3 in DNA: TGTGCCTGGAGAGATCAGGGTGTAGGTCAGCCCCAGCATTTT.